The rows below give T cell receptor beta chains drawn from one sample of a study of T cell changes during pregnancy in multiple sclerosis. The protocol was immunoSEQ multiplex PCR, while the TCRdb copy is restricted to in-frame clones and leaves out a portion. The repertoire holds some 77,000 clones, with roughly 91% as singletons. The sample was peripheral blood, taken after pregnancy. These TCRs come from a female donor in good health, enrolled as a control in a pregnancy study. CDR3s include the opening cysteine and the closing phenylalanine or tryptophan. The D gene is left open where the match is weak. A clone size is listed for some rows: how often the clone was seen (once, few, many), or a class if it is expanded.

j_call clone_size d_call v_call cdr3_aa cdr3_nt
TRBJ2-2 . TRBD1 TRBV5-4 CASSLGGGQLTGELFF TGTGCCAGCAGCTTGGGTGGGGGACAGCTGACCGGGGAGCTGTTTTTT
TRBJ1-2 . TRBD1 TRBV6-5 CASGTETGNGYTF TGTGCCAGCGGAACCGAGACAGGGAATGGCTACACCTTC
TRBJ2-7 . TRBD2 TRBV5-1 CASNSGQAGGISYEQYF TGCGCCAGCAACTCCGGACAAGCGGGAGGAATAAGCTACGAGCAGTACTTC
TRBJ1-4 . . TRBV4-2 CASSQGGSGSAEKLFF TGTGCCAGCAGCCAAGGAGGAAGCGGAAGCGCCGAAAAACTGTTTTTT
TRBJ2-2 . . TRBV7-2 CASSPPVGELFF TGTGCCAGCAGCCCCCCTGTCGGGGAGCTGTTTTTT
TRBJ2-1 . . TRBV5-1 CASSAGQTSPYNEQFF TGCGCCAGCAGCGCGGGACAGACCTCTCCCTACAATGAGCAGTTCTTC
TRBJ2-5 once . TRBV18 CASSPLSLSAQYF TGTGCCAGCTCACCATTGAGCCTCTCGGCCCAGTACTTC
TRBJ2-7 . TRBD1 TRBV6-1 CASSHQGQEPYEQYF TGTGCCAGCAGCCACCAGGGACAGGAGCCCTACGAGCAGTACTTC
TRBJ2-1 . . TRBV19 CASSKGGGPGAEQFF TGTGCCAGTAGTAAGGGGGGGGGCCCTGGGGCTGAGCAGTTCTTC
TRBJ1-2 . TRBD1 TRBV19 CASSKGQLYGYTF TGTGCCAGTAGCAAGGGACAGCTCTATGGCTACACCTTC
TRBJ2-7 . . TRBV27 CASAPRGTVYEQYF TGTGCCAGCGCCCCCCGCGGGACTGTCTACGAGCAGTACTTC
TRBJ1-2 . TRBD1 TRBV9 CASRGTGEGYTF TGTGCCAGCAGGGGGACAGGAGAAGGCTACACCTTC
TRBJ2-7 . . TRBV7-9 CASSTLGHEQYF TGTGCCAGCAGCACACTGGGGCACGAGCAGTACTTC
TRBJ2-1 . . TRBV5-4 CASSPPGQGEQFF TGTGCCAGCAGCCCCCCAGGGCAAGGGGAGCAGTTCTTC
TRBJ2-1 . . TRBV15 CATSVAPGATTPYNEQFF TGTGCCACCAGCGTCGCGCCAGGGGCCACCACCCCCTACAATGAGCAGTTCTTC
TRBJ1-6 . TRBD1 TRBV5-1 CASSHPDRDNSPLHF TGCGCCAGCAGCCATCCGGACAGGGACAATTCACCCCTCCACTTT
TRBJ1-4 . . TRBV30 CAWRTPPGEKLFF TGTGCCTGGAGAACCCCGCCGGGTGAAAAACTGTTTTTT
TRBJ2-5 . TRBD2 TRBV7-2 CASSRRPSGREETQYF TGTGCCAGCAGCCGACGCCCTAGCGGGAGGGAAGAGACCCAGTACTTC
TRBJ1-4 . . TRBV2 CASRASRTNEKLFF TGTGCCAGCAGGGCTTCTAGAACTAATGAAAAACTGTTTTTT
TRBJ2-7 . TRBD2 TRBV7-9 CASSLPTSGYEQYF TGTGCCAGCAGCTTACCTACTAGCGGCTACGAGCAGTACTTC
TRBJ2-1 . . TRBV27 CASSYTKRVGLSEQFF TGTGCCAGCAGTTATACCAAGCGGGTGGGGTTGAGTGAGCAGTTCTTC
TRBJ2-5 . TRBD1 TRBV27 CASSLRRQGQETQYF TGTGCCAGCAGTTTACGTAGACAGGGGCAAGAGACCCAGTACTTC
TRBJ2-7 . . TRBV5-1 CASSLDPGVAYEQYF TGCGCCAGCAGCTTGGACCCCGGGGTGGCCTACGAGCAGTACTTC
TRBJ2-5 . TRBD1 TRBV30 CAWSPGQGARETQYF TGTGCCTGGAGTCCGGGACAGGGGGCGCGGGAGACCCAGTACTTC
TRBJ2-1 . TRBD2 TRBV5-1 CASSLGLAGGPPYNEQFF TGCGCCAGCAGCTTGGGACTAGCGGGAGGGCCTCCCTACAATGAGCAGTTCTTC
TRBJ2-5 . TRBD1 TRBV7-3 CASSPQTGFQVGTQYF TGTGCCAGCAGCCCGCAGACAGGGTTCCAAGTAGGGACCCAGTACTTC
TRBJ2-3 once TRBD2 TRBV9 CASSLPGLAGVSDTQYF TGTGCCAGCAGTTTACCGGGACTAGCGGGAGTGTCAGATACGCAGTATTTT
TRBJ1-2 . . TRBV14 CASSQDPGQGAYGYTF TGTGCCAGCAGCCAGGACCCAGGCCAGGGCGCCTATGGCTACACCTTC
TRBJ2-5 . . TRBV5-1 CASSPTGERETQYF TGCGCCAGCAGCCCGACCGGGGAAAGGGAGACCCAGTACTTC
TRBJ1-5 . . TRBV19 CASSKPTRNQPQHF TGTGCCAGTAGTAAACCCACCCGGAATCAGCCCCAGCATTTT
TRBJ2-5 . TRBD2 TRBV4-3 CASSQASSGTIQETQYF TGCGCCAGCAGCCAAGCGTCTTCTGGGACTATTCAAGAGACCCAGTACTTC
TRBJ2-1 . . TRBV11-2 CASSWVRGNEQFF TGTGCCAGCAGCTGGGTCAGGGGCAATGAGCAGTTCTTC
TRBJ2-1 once . TRBV2 CASSGSRADYNEQFF TGTGCCAGCAGTGGTTCTAGAGCGGACTACAATGAGCAGTTCTTC
TRBJ2-1 . TRBD2 TRBV7-3 CASSSRPAGEVNEQFF TGTGCCAGCAGCTCGAGACCAGCGGGAGAGGTGAATGAGCAGTTCTTC
TRBJ1-2 once . TRBV27 CASSLSAYYGYTF TGTGCCAGCAGTTTATCAGCGTACTATGGCTACACCTTC
TRBJ2-7 . TRBD2 TRBV7-2 CASSLALSTSGHYEQYF TGTGCCAGCAGCTTAGCGTTATCAACTAGCGGGCACTACGAGCAGTACTTC
TRBJ2-1 . TRBD2 TRBV7-7 CASSASGGFNNEQFF TGTGCTAGCAGCGCCAGCGGGGGGTTTAACAATGAGCAGTTCTTC
TRBJ1-4 . TRBD1 TRBV5-1 CASSFGQGAAELFF TGCGCCAGCAGCTTCGGGCAGGGGGCGGCGGAACTGTTTTTT
TRBJ2-2 . TRBD1 TRBV14 CASSPVDRTGELFF TGTGCCAGCAGCCCCGTGGACAGGACCGGGGAGCTGTTTTTT
TRBJ2-5 . TRBD1 TRBV6-5 CASNRGETQYF TGTGCCAGCAACAGGGGTGAGACCCAGTACTTC
TRBJ2-7 once . TRBV5-1 CASSFGQGSYEQYF TGCGCCAGCAGCTTCGGGCAGGGTTCCTACGAGCAGTACTTC
TRBJ1-6 . TRBD1 TRBV6-4 CASSAEGANSPLHF TGTGCCAGCAGTGCGGAGGGGGCCAATTCACCCCTCCACTTT
TRBJ2-7 . TRBD2 TRBV27 CASSLTTSGYEQYF TGTGCCAGCAGCCTAACAACTAGCGGATACGAGCAGTACTTC
TRBJ2-3 . . TRBV30 CAWSVQSFTDTQYF TGTGCCTGGAGTGTACAGTCATTTACAGATACGCAGTATTTT
TRBJ1-1 . . TRBV10-3 CAISDRLEAFF TGTGCCATCAGTGACAGACTTGAAGCTTTCTTT
TRBJ2-1 . TRBD2 TRBV4-3 CASSPASVTSGEQFF TGCGCCAGCAGCCCCGCTTCCGTTACTAGCGGGGAGCAGTTCTTC
TRBJ2-3 . TRBD2 TRBV9 CASSPQGLAGVSDTQYF TGTGCCAGCAGCCCACAGGGACTAGCGGGAGTTTCAGATACGCAGTATTTT
TRBJ1-4 few . TRBV9 CASSVGARVEKLFF TGTGCCAGCAGCGTTGGGGCCCGAGTTGAAAAACTGTTTTTT
TRBJ1-2 . TRBD1 TRBV4-2 CASSQGGQGVNYGYTF TGTGCCAGCAGCCAAGGAGGACAGGGGGTTAACTATGGCTACACCTTC
TRBJ2-2 . . TRBV4-3 CASSSLRGSTGELFF TGCGCCAGCAGCTCACTCAGGGGTAGCACCGGGGAGCTGTTTTTT
TRBJ2-1 . . TRBV7-3 CASSRGGSSTNNEQFF TGTGCCAGCAGCCGCGGAGGGTCATCGACAAACAATGAGCAGTTCTTC
TRBJ2-5 . . TRBV7-9 CASSLGPSVQETQYF TGTGCCAGCAGCTTAGGGCCTAGCGTACAAGAGACCCAGTACTTC
TRBJ2-5 . TRBD1 TRBV11-2 CASSFRGLETQYF TGTGCCAGCAGCTTCAGGGGGCTCGAGACCCAGTACTTC
TRBJ1-6 . . TRBV5-1 CASSLVWGAGSPLHF TGCGCCAGCAGCTTGGTTTGGGGCGCCGGTTCACCCCTCCACTTT